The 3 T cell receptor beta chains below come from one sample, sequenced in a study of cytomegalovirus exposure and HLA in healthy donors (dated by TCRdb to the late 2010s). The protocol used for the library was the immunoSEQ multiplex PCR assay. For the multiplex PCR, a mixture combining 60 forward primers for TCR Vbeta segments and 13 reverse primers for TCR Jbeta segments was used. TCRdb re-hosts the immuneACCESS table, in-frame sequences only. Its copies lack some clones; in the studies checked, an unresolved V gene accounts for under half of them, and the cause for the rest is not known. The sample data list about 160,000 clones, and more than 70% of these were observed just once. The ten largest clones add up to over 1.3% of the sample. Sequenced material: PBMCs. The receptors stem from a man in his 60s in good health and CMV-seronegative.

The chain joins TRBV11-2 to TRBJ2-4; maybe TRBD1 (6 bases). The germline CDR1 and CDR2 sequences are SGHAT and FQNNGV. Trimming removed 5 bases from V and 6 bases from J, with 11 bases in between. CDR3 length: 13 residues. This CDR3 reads CASSTQGGNIQYF. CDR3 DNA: TGTGCCAGCAGCACACAAGGGGGAAACATTCAGTACTTC.

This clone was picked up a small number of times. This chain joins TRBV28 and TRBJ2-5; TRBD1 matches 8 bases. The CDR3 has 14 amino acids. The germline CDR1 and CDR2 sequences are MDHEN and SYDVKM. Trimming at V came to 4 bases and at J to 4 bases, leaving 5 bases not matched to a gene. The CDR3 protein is CASSSPDRAETQYF. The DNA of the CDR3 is TGTGCCAGCAGTTCCCCGGACAGGGCAGAGACCCAGTACTTC.

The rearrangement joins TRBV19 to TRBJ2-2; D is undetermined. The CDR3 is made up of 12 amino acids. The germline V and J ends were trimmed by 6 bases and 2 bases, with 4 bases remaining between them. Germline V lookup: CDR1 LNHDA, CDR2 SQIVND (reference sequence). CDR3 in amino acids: CASSFNTGELFF. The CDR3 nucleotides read TGTGCCAGTAGCTTTAACACCGGGGAGCTGTTTTTT.